This T cell receptor beta chain was sequenced for a study of naive and memory T cell subsets. This clonotype was counted at least ten times. RNA was extracted from less than 3 ml of whole blood of healthy adults. TCR cDNA received a 3' ligated oligonucleotide that carried a UMI. Input was about 1 to 1,100 ng of DNase-treated total RNA without cell sorting. For blood and skin samples, reverse transcription used TCR alpha and beta constant primers. The SP2 primer and nested alpha and beta constant region primers amplified ligated cDNA in four rounds. TCRdb re-derived calls from the 5' RACE reads in MiXCR, one entry per CDR3 protein. The sample has 20,000 to 25,000 distinct CDR3 sequences, roughly 4% seen once. From germline, CDR1 is LGHDT and CDR2 YNNKEL (reference sequence). Trimming left V 5 bases short and J 5 bases short, with 12 bases between. The CDR3 is made up of 13 amino acids.

The rearrangement joins TRBV3-1 to TRBJ1-1, with D possibly TRBD1 on 6 matching bases. This sequence was found in a male donor in good health. CDR3 nucleotides: TGTGCCAGCAGCTCAGGGGCGGGGACTGAAGCTTTCTTT. Its translation is CASSSGAGTEAFF.